This entry features one T cell receptor beta chain sequence. This specimen comes from a study of blood T cell repertoires in COVID-19. About the study: Acute and convalescent COVID-19 specimens originated in the United States, Italy and Spain. Sources were T cells, B-cell-depleted T cells, or PBMCs; the material itself was cDNA or gDNA.

Under the authors' procedure: From reference gene primer amplification, estimates of nucleated cell counts were derived. Data came from immunoSEQ multiplex PCR; TCRdb stores just in-frame clones and leaves some out. Clone size and V and J calls were adopted from that table, with D and trimming inferred from the DNA. The table lists about 220,000 clones, about 79% of them singletons. Participants were aged about 18 to 100 years, lived in roughly 23 US areas, and enrolled virtually. The CDR3 has 15 residues. Germline V lookup: CDR1 LNHDA, CDR2 SQIVND (reference sequence). The V end lost 4 bases, the J end lost 0 bases, and 12 bases lay between the germline ends.

The chain has TRBV19 and TRBJ1-1; D not resolved. This clonotype was obtained from a woman in her 40s with acute COVID-19. The sequencing input was PBMCs or T cells enriched from blood (not recorded which). The CDR3 region is CASSNSRRLNTEAFF. DNA of the CDR3: TGTGCCAGTAGTAACAGTAGGCGTTTGAACACTGAAGCTTTCTTT. Full variable domain (remainder filled in from reference TRBV19 and TRBJ1-1): DGGITQSPKYLFRKEGQNVTLSCEQNLNHDAMYWYRQDPGQGLRLIYYSQIVNDFQKGDIAEGYSVSREKKESFPLTVTSAQKNPTAFYLCASSNSRRLNTEAFFGQGTRLTVV.